Below, 18 T cell receptor beta chains from the same sample are listed, as sequenced in a study of OX40 agonist ivuxolimab in advanced cancers. Assay: immunoSEQ multiplex PCR; the TCRdb copy retains only in-frame clones and omits some. This sample has more than 40,000 clones; approximately 80% occur once, and the top ten carry 2.6%. This specimen consisted of CD4+ or CD8+ T cells sorted from blood, obtained in a trial of the OX40 agonist ivuxolimab. The receptor set was obtained from an adult with an advanced solid tumor such as melanoma, head and neck, liver or kidney cancer.

Note on this clone: At one end, the junction sequence differs from germline, possibly due to a read error. This sequence joins TRBV7-8 and TRBJ1-1; TRBD1 might be the D (5 bases). The CDR3 contains 14 residues. Germline values: CDR1 SGHVS, CDR2 FQNEAQ. CDR3 DNA sequence: TGTGCCAGCAGTCCTATTGGGGCAGGGCCTCCCGAGGCCTTT. Amino acids: CASSPIGAGPPEAF.

In its sample, this clone was seen a few times. CDR3 amino acids: CASSFIDRGDGYTF. The CDR3 DNA follows: TGCGCCAGCAGCTTTATAGACAGGGGCGATGGCTACACCTTC. The V gene is TRBV5-1, the J gene TRBJ1-2; TRBD1 aligns across 8 bases. V trimming: 2 bases; J trimming: 6 bases; junction bases outside the gene matches: 6. Germline V CDR1 and CDR2: SGHRS, YFSETQ. The CDR3 contains 14 residues.

This clone was seen just once. The chain has TRBV5-1 and TRBJ2-5; D may correspond to TRBD1 or TRBD2 (5 bases each). V dropped 7 bases and J dropped 2 bases, with 12 bases sitting between them. The CDR3 sequence is 13 residues long. Germline V gene sequence: CDR1 SGHRS, CDR2 YFSETQ. CDR3 nucleotides: TGCGCCAGCTGCGAGGGGATACAAGAGACCCAGTACTTC. Translating gives CASCEGIQETQYF.

The gene calls are TRBV2 and TRBJ2-7; D possibly corresponds to TRBD1 (6 bases). V shed 5 bases and J shed 1 base, with 9 bases lying between them. The germline V gene has CDR1 SNHLY and CDR2 FYNNEI. The length of the CDR3 is 13 residues. The CDR3 bases are TGTGCCAGCAGTCCCGGACAGTCCTACGAGCAGTACTTC. This codes for CASSPGQSYEQYF.

The genes are TRBV19 and TRBJ1-1; D is unclear. In germline, CDR1 is LNHDA, CDR2 SQIVND (reference sequence). The CDR3 has 10 residues. V was trimmed by 8 bases and J by 5 bases, leaving 6 bases between them. The CDR3 sequence: CASRGTEAFF. In DNA, the CDR3 is TGTGCCAGTCGAGGGACTGAAGCTTTCTTT.

This clone was found once. The DNA is left out, because the CDR3 cannot be placed on it with certainty; the CDR3 is given as TCRdb lists it. This chain joins TRBV1 and TRBJ2-2; TRBD2, the D gene given by the table, was not confirmed from the DNA. TRBV1 has pseudogene status. The CDR3 spans 16 amino acids, including both terminal residues. CDR3 residues: CTSTLTVGGGTGELFF.

The chain links TRBV5-4 to TRBJ2-2; D is unclear. Trimming shortened V by 1 base and J by 0 bases, and 10 bases separated the two germline ends. CDR1 and CDR2 (germline): SGHNT, YYREEE (reference sequence). This CDR3 has 16 amino acids. This CDR3 is CASSLPQSSNTGELFF. The CDR3 region has the DNA TGTGCCAGCAGCTTGCCCCAATCCTCGAACACCGGGGAGCTGTTTTTT. Using reference TRBV5-4 and TRBJ2-2 for the parts outside the CDR3, the full variable domain is ETGVTQSPTHLIKTRGQQVTLRCSSQSGHNTVSWYQQALGQGPQFIFQYYREEENGRGNFPPRFSGLQFPNYSSELNVNALELDDSALYLCASSLPQSSNTGELFFGEGSRLTVL.

The V and J genes are TRBV28 and TRBJ2-7, with D possibly being TRBD2 (6 bases). This CDR3 has 17 amino acids. Germline V gives CDR1 MDHEN, CDR2 SYDVKM. V gave up 2 bases and J gave up 5 bases, with 22 bases separating them. In nucleotides, the CDR3 is TGTGCCAGCAGTTTAGGGCGCCGGCGGGGACTGCGCCACGAGCAGTACTTC. It specifies CASSLGRRRGLRHEQYF.

The chain uses TRBV27 and TRBJ1-4, with D unclear. V lost 6 bases and J lost 0, with 14 bases in between. This CDR3 has 16 residues. Germline V CDR1 and CDR2: MNHEY, SMNVEV (reference sequence). CDR3 nucleotide sequence: TGTGCCAGCAGCTTTCGGGCGTCTTCAACTAATGAAAAACTGTTTTTT. It encodes CASSFRASSTNEKLFF.

DNA for the CDR3: TGTGCCAGCAGTTTCATGTCAGGGGGAGGTGGGATGAACACTGAAGCTTTCTTT. Translated, it gives CASSFMSGGGGMNTEAFF. J is TRBJ1-1 and V is TRBV28; 7 nucleotides agree with TRBD1. The germline V gene has CDR1 MDHEN and CDR2 SYDVKM. This CDR3 is 18 amino acids long. Trimming cost V 3 bases and J 0 bases; bases outside gene matches: 13.

This chain links TRBV21-1 with TRBJ2-7; TRBD1, the table's D call, lacks a check against the DNA. TRBV21-1 is a pseudogene segment. This CDR3 is built from 17 residues. The CDR3 DNA reads as TGTGCCAGCAGCAAAGCGCGGGCAGGGGAGTGCTCCTACGAGCAGTACTTC. Amino acids: CASSKARAGECSYEQYF.

This rearrangement joins TRBV28 to TRBJ1-5; D not resolved. Germline-derived CDR1 and CDR2 are MDHEN and SYDVKM. The germline V and J ends were trimmed by 6 bases and 5 bases, with 8 bases remaining between them. This CDR3 comprises 12 residues. DNA for the CDR3: TGTGCCAGCAGGACGGGTGATCAGCCCCAGCATTTT. It encodes CASRTGDQPQHF.

The chain uses TRBV5-1 and TRBJ2-3, with 7 nucleotides matching TRBD1. From germline, CDR1 is SGHRS and CDR2 YFSETQ. Trimming removed 0 bases from V and 0 bases from J; junction bases left unmatched: 10. The CDR3 has 18 residues. CDR3 sequence: CASSLAAWTGISTDTQYF. CDR3 nucleotide sequence: TGCGCCAGCAGCTTGGCCGCCTGGACAGGTATTAGCACAGATACGCAGTATTTT. The variable domain in full, with the rest retrieved from reference TRBV5-1 and TRBJ2-3, is KAGVTQTPRYLIKTRGQQVTLSCSPISGHRSVSWYQQTPGQGLQFLFEYFSETQRNKGNFPGRFSGRQFSNSRSEMNVSTLELGDSALYLCASSLAAWTGISTDTQYFGPGTRLTVL.

The V call is TRBV11-2, the J call TRBJ1-1, with TRBD1 matching 8 bases. V shed 5 bases, J shed 0 bases, and the junction held 2 bases outside the gene matches. CDR3 length: 14 amino acids. CDR1 and CDR2 (germline): SGHAT, FQNNGV. CDR3 in DNA: TGTGCCAGCAGCCTGGACAGGGTGAACACTGAAGCTTTCTTT. Protein product: CASSLDRVNTEAFF.

The CDR3: CASSLVRANYEQYF. For the CDR3, the DNA is TGTGCCAGCAGCTTGGTCCGGGCTAACTACGAGCAGTACTTC. The J gene is TRBJ2-7, the V gene TRBV5-8; D is ambiguous. The germline CDR1 and CDR2 sequences are SGHTS and YDEGEE. The CDR3 is made up of 14 amino acids. Trimming stripped 0 bases from V and 3 bases from J, with 10 bases between.

This clone has a single count. The genes are TRBV11-2 and TRBJ2-7, with TRBD1 identical over 8 bases. Trimming took 1 base from V and 2 from J; bases not matched to a gene: 1. Per the germline V gene, CDR1 is SGHAT and CDR2 is FQNNGV. CDR3 size: 14 residues. The CDR3 DNA reads TGTGCCAGCAGCTTAGCGACAGGGGCCTACGAGCAGTACTTC. Protein product: CASSLATGAYEQYF.

The chain carries TRBV4-1 and TRBJ2-1; the match to TRBD2 covers 10 bases. Germline lookup yields CDR1 MGHRA and CDR2 YSYEKL. This CDR3 spans 16 amino acids. The trim removed 1 base at V and 8 bases at J, leaving 8 bases unmatched. DNA for the CDR3: TGCGCCAGCAGCCAAGTGAACCTAGCGGGAGTGCATGAGCAGTTCTTC. It yields the protein CASSQVNLAGVHEQFF.

The V and J genes are TRBV6-6 and TRBJ1-1, with TRBD1 identical over 7 bases. V dropped 5 bases and J dropped 0; count of bases not matched to a gene: 3. This CDR3 is built from 14 residues. Germline lookup yields CDR1 MNHNY and CDR2 SVGAGI (reference sequence). CDR3 DNA sequence: TGTGCCAGCAGTAAACAGGGGCTGAACACTGAAGCTTTCTTT. Translation gives CASSKQGLNTEAFF.